The TCR beta chain under discussion was sequenced for a study of T-cell memory formation after mild COVID-19. Whole-study context: Clusters were largely donor specific.

With regard to this clonotype: The antigen is not known.

Study-wide results and caveats: Contracting CD4+ clones lay largely in CM and EM, with CD8+ ones residing in EMRA. Clones that contracted from day 15 to 85 were balanced CD4/CD8, while later expanders leaned CD4+. Pre-infection memory showed some responding clones, and this suggested that cross-reactive memory joined.

TCRdb passed the 5' RACE reads through MiXCR, listing each CDR3 protein once. This repertoire shows more than 75,000 distinct CDR3 sequences, 20% to 30% found once; its top ten account for under 55%. The origin of this receptor is a man aged 18-30 years who had mild COVID-19 (a few samples of this study predate the infection). Cell type and time point are not known. Material: PBMCs or a T cell subset sorted from them (not recorded which).

CDR3 sequence reads: CASSSGGTGLHYGYTF. The CDR3 nucleotides read TGTGCCAGCAGCTCAGGCGGGACAGGCCTCCACTATGGCTACACCTTC. The chain carries TRBV7-9 and TRBJ1-2; 8 positions agree with TRBD1. The CDR3 length is 16 residues. Germline V lookup: CDR1 SEHNR, CDR2 FQNEAQ (reference sequence). V was pared by 4 bases and J by 3 bases, with 10 bases of the junction left unmatched. Together with reference TRBV7-9 and TRBJ1-2, the CDR3 gives the full variable domain: DTGVSQNPRHKITKRGQNVTFRCDPISEHNRLYWYRQTLGQGPEFLTYFQNEAQLEKSRLLSDRFSAERPKGSFSTLEIQRTEQGDSAMYLCASSSGGTGLHYGYTFGSGTRLTVV.